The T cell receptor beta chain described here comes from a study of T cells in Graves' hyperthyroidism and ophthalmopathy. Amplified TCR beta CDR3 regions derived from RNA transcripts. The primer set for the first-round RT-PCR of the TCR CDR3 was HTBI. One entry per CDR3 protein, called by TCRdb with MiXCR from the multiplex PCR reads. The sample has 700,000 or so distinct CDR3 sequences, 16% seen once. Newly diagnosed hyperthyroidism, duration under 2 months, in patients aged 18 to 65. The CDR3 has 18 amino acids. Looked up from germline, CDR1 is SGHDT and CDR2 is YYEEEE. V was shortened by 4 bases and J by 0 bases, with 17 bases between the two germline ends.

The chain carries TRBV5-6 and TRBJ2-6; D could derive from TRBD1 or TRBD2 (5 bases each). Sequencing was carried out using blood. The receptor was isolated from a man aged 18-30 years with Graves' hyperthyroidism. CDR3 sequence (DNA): TGTGCCAGCAGCCCCAAGAGGGACGAGAGCTCTGGGGCCAACGTCCTGACTTTC. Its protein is CASSPKRDESSGANVLTF.